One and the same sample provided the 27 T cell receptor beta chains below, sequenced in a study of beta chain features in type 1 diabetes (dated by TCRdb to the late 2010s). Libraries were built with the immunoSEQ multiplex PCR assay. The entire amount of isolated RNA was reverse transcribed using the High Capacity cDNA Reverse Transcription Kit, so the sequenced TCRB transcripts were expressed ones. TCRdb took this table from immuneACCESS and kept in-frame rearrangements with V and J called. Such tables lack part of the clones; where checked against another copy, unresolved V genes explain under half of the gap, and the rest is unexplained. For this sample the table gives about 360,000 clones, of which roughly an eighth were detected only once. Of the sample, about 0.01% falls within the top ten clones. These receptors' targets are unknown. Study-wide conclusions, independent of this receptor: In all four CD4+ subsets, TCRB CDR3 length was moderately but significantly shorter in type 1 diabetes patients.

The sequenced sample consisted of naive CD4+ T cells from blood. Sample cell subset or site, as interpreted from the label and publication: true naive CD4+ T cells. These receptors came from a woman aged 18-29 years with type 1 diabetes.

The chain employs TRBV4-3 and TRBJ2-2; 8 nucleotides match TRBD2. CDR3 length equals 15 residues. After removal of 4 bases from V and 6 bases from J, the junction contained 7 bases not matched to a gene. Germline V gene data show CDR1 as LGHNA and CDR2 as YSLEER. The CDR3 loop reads CASSPYPGGPGELFF. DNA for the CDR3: TGCGCCAGCAGCCCCTACCCGGGGGGGCCCGGGGAGCTGTTTTTT.

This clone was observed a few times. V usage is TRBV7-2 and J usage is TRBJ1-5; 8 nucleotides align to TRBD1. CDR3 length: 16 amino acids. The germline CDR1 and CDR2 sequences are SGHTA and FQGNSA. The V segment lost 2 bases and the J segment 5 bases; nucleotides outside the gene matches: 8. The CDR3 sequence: CASSLKTGVGYQPQHF. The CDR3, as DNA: TGTGCCAGCAGCTTAAAGACAGGGGTAGGCTATCAGCCCCAGCATTTT.

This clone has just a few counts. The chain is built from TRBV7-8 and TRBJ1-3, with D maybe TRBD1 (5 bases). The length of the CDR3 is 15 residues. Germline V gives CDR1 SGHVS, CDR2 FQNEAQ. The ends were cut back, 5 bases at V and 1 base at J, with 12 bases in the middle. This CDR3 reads CASSERRGSGNTIYF. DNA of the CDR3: TGTGCCAGCAGCGAGAGGAGGGGTTCTGGAAACACCATATATTTT.

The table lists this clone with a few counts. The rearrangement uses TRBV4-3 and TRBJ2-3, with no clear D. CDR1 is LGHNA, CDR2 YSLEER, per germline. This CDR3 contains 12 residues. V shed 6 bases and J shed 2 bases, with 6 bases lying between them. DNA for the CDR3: TGCGCCAGCAGTGGAGACACAGATACGCAGTATTTT. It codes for CASSGDTDTQYF.

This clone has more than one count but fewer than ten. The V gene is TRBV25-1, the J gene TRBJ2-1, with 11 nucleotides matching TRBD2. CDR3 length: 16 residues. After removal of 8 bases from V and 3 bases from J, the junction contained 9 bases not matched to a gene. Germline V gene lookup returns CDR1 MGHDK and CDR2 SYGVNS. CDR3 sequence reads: CASGHLGTSGYNEQFF. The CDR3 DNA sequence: TGTGCCAGCGGGCACCTTGGGACTAGCGGCTACAATGAGCAGTTCTTC.

CDR3 residues: CASRKGQVRSEQYF. CDR3 bases: TGTGCCAGCAGAAAAGGACAGGTACGCAGCGAGCAGTACTTC. This chain links TRBV28 with TRBJ2-7, with 7 bases lining up with TRBD1. Trimming at V came to 6 bases and at J to 6 bases, leaving 11 bases not matched to a gene. Germline loops: CDR1 MDHEN, CDR2 SYDVKM. This CDR3 spans 14 amino acids.

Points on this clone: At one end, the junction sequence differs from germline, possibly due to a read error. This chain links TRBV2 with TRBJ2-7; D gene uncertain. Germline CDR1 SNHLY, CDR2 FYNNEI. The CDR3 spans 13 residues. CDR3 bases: TGTGCCAGCAGTGAAAACGGCCTAAGTCCTCGGGACTTC. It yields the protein CASSENGLSPRDF.

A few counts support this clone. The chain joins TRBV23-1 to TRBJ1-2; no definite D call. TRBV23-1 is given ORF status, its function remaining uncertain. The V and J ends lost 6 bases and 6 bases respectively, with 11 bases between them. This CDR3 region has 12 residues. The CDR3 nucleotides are TGCGCCAGCAGACCAGGCTTCCATGGCTACACCTTC. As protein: CASRPGFHGYTF.

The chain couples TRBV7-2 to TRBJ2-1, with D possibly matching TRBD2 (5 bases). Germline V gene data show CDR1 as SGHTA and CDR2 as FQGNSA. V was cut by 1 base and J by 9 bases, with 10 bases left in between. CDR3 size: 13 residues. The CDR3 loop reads CASSLGREGEQFF. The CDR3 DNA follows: TGTGCCAGCAGCTTAGGGCGAGAGGGTGAGCAGTTCTTC.

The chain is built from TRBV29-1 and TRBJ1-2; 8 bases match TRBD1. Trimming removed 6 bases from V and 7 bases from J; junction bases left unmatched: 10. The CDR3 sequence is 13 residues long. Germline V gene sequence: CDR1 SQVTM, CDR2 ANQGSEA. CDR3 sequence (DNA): TGCAGCGTCGTCCCCGGACAGGGAGGTGGCTACACCTTC. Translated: CSVVPGQGGGYTF.

The CDR3: CASSPSARTDTQYF. The DNA for the CDR3 is TGTGCCAGCAGCCCGAGTGCGCGCACAGATACGCAGTATTTT. The chain employs TRBV7-9 and TRBJ2-3; D not resolved. CDR1 and CDR2 (germline): SEHNR, FQNEAQ (reference sequence). This CDR3 is 14 amino acids long. V lost 5 bases, J lost 1 base, and 10 bases lay in between.

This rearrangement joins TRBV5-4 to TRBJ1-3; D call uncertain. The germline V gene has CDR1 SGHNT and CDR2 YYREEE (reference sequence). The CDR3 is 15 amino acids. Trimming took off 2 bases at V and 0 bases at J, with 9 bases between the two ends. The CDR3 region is CASSLDTHSGNTIYF. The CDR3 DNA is TGTGCCAGCAGCTTAGACACCCACTCTGGAAACACCATATATTTT.

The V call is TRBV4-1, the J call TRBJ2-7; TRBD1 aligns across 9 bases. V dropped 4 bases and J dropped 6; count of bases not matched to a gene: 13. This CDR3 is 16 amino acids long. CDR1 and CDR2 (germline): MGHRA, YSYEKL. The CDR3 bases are TGCGCCAGCAGCCCCAACTTGGGGACAGGGATCTTCGAGCAGTACTTC. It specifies CASSPNLGTGIFEQYF.

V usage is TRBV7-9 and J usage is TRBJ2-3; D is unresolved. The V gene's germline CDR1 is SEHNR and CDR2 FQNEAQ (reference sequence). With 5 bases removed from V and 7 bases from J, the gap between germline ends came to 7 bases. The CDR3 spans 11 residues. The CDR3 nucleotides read TGTGCCAGCAGCCCTCCTAATACGCAGTATTTT. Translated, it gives CASSPPNTQYF.

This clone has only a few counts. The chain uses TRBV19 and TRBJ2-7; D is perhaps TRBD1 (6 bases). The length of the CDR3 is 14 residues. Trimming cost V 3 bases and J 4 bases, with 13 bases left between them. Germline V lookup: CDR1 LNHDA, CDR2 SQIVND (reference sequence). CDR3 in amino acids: CASSIYWGRYEQYF. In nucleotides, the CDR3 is TGTGCCAGTAGTATTTATTGGGGGCGATACGAGCAGTACTTC.

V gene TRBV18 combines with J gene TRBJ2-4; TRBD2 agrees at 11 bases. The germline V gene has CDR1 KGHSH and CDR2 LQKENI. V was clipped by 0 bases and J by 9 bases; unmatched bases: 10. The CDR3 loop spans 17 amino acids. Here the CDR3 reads CASSPPGTSGRGGIQYF. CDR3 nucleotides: TGTGCCAGCTCACCACCGGGGACTAGCGGCAGGGGGGGCATTCAGTACTTC.

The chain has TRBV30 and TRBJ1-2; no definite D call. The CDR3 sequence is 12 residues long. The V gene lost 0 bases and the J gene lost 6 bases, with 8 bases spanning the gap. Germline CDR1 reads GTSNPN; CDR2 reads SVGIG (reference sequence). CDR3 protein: CAWSVTSDGYTF. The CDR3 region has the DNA TGTGCCTGGAGTGTAACATCCGATGGCTACACCTTC.

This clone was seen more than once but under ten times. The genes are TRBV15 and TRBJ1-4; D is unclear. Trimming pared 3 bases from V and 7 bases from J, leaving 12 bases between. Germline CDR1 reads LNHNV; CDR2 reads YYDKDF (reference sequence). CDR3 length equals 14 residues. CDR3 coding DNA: TGTGCCACCAGCAGGGAGGGATTCGGTGAAAAACTGTTTTTT. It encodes CATSREGFGEKLFF.

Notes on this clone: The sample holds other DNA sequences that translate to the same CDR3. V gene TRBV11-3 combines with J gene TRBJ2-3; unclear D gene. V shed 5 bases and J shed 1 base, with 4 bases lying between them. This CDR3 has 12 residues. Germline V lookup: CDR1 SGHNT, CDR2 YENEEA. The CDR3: CASSRGTDTQYF. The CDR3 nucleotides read TGTGCCAGCAGCCGTGGCACAGATACGCAGTATTTT.

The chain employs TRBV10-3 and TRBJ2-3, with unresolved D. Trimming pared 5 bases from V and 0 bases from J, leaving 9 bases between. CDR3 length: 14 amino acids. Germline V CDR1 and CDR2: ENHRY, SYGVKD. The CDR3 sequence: CAISIQRSTDTQYF. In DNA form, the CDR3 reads TGTGCCATCAGTATCCAGCGTAGCACAGATACGCAGTATTTT.

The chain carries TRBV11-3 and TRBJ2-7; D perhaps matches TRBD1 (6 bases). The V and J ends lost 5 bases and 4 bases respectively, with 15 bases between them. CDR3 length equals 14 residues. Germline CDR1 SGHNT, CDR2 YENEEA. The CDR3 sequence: CASSRGNEPYEQYF. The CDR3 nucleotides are TGTGCCAGCAGCAGGGGGAACGAACCATACGAGCAGTACTTC. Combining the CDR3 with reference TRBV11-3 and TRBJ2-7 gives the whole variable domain EAGVVQSPRYKIIEKKQPVAFWCNPISGHNTLYWYLQNLGQGPELLIRYENEEAVDDSQLPKDRFSAERLKGVDSTLKIQPAELGDSAVYLCASSRGNEPYEQYFGPGTRLTVT.

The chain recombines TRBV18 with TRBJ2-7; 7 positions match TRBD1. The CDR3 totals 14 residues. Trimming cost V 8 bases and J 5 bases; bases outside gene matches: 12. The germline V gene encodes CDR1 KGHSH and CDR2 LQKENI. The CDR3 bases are TGTGCCAGCACGGGGCCCACAGGGGCTGACGAGCAGTACTTC. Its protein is CASTGPTGADEQYF.

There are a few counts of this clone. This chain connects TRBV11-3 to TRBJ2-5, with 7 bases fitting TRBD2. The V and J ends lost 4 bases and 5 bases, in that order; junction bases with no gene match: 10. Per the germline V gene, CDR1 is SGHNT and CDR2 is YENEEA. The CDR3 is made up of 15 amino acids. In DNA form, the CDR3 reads TGTGCCAGCAGCTCCGGACTAGACGGTGGGGAGACCCAGTACTTC. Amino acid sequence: CASSSGLDGGETQYF. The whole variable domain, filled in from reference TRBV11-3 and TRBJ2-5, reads EAGVVQSPRYKIIEKKQPVAFWCNPISGHNTLYWYLQNLGQGPELLIRYENEEAVDDSQLPKDRFSAERLKGVDSTLKIQPAELGDSAVYLCASSSGLDGGETQYFGPGTRLLVL.

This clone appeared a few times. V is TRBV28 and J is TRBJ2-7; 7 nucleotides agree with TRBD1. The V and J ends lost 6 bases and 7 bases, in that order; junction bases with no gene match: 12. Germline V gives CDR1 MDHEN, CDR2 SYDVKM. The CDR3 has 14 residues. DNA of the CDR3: TGTGCCAGCAGATCGGCCGGGACAGAATTTGAGCAGTACTTC. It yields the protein CASRSAGTEFEQYF.

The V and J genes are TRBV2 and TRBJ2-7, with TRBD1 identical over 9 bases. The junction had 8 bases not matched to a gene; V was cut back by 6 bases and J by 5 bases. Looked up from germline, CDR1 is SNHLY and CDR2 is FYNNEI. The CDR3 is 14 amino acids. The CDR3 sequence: CASREGTGFHEQYF. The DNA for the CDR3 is TGTGCCAGCAGGGAGGGGACAGGGTTCCACGAGCAGTACTTC.

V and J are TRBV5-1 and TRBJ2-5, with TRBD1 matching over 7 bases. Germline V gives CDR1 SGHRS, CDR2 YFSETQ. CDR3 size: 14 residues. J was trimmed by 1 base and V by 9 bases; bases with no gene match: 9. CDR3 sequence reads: CATQEPGGQETQYF. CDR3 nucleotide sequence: TGCGCCACTCAGGAGCCAGGGGGCCAAGAGACCCAGTACTTC.

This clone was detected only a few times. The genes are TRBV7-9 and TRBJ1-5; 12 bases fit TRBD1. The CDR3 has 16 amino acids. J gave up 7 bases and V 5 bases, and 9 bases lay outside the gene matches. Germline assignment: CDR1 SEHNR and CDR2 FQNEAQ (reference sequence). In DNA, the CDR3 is TGTGCCAGCAGCCCTGGGACAGGGGGCGCAGGACAGCCCCAGCATTTT. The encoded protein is CASSPGTGGAGQPQHF.